This T cell receptor (beta chain) was sequenced for a study of T cells in Graves' hyperthyroidism and ophthalmopathy. This clonotype was recorded at least ten times. Germline V gives CDR1 SNHLY, CDR2 FYNNEI. The CDR3 is 15 amino acids. After removal of 5 bases from V and 6 bases from J, the junction contained 13 bases not matched to a gene. TCR beta CDR3 regions were amplified from RNA. The HTBI primer set was used in a first-round RT-PCR of the TCR CDR3. TCRdb passed the multiplex PCR reads through MiXCR, listing each CDR3 protein once. The repertoire holds hundreds of thousands of distinct CDR3 sequences, with 13% to 15% as singletons.

V gene TRBV2 combines with J gene TRBJ2-7, with 7 nucleotides matching TRBD2. Sequences were obtained from blood. This TCR was sampled from a woman between 18 and 30 years old with Graves' hyperthyroidism. The CDR3 sequence is CASSRSGTHGSEQYF. For the CDR3, the DNA is TGTGCCAGCAGTCGAAGCGGGACCCACGGATCCGAGCAGTACTTC.